This is a list of T cell receptor beta chains from one sample in a study of technical replicates of blood from a few donors. Clones were sequenced by immunoSEQ multiplex PCR, and TCRdb holds only the in-frame ones, with some missing. The table lists about 88,000 clones, around 94% of them singletons, with over 0.2% in the top ten. What was sequenced was T cells isolated from PBMCs. The receptors were gathered from a human donor in good health. CDR3s include the opening cysteine and the closing phenylalanine or tryptophan. Fields, in order: D gene, clone size, V gene, J gene, CDR3 protein, CDR3 DNA. A D gene is named only where the DNA matches it firmly. Expanded clones get a size class; other rows say once, few or many, or leave the size out.

D: -
size: -
V: TRBV7-9
J: TRBJ1-2
CDR3: CASSSTNSTRTVDYGYTF
DNA: TGTGCCAGCAGCTCCACGAACAGCACCCGCACAGTAGACTATGGCTACACCTTC

D: TRBD1
size: -
V: TRBV5-1
J: TRBJ2-5
CDR3: CASSIPGQGGETQYF
DNA: TGCGCCAGCAGCATACCGGGACAGGGAGGAGAGACCCAGTACTTC

D: TRBD1
size: -
V: TRBV27
J: TRBJ2-6
CDR3: CASRPWDRASGANVLTF
DNA: TGTGCCAGCAGACCCTGGGACAGGGCCTCTGGGGCCAACGTCCTGACTTTC

D: -
size: -
V: TRBV6-1
J: TRBJ1-5
CDR3: CASRRRTPNQPQHF
DNA: TGTGCCAGCAGGAGGCGCACCCCGAATCAGCCCCAGCATTTT

D: TRBD2
size: once
V: TRBV10-3
J: TRBJ2-2
CDR3: CAIRVTLAGGTGELFF
DNA: TGTGCCATCAGGGTGACTCTAGCGGGAGGCACCGGGGAGCTGTTTTTT

D: -
size: -
V: TRBV20-1
J: TRBJ2-3
CDR3: CSAPTALTQYF
DNA: TGCAGTGCTCCGACTGCTCTTACGCAGTATTTT

D: -
size: -
V: TRBV2
J: TRBJ2-7
CDR3: CASSDERAYEQYF
DNA: TGTGCCAGCAGTGATGAGAGGGCCTACGAGCAGTACTTC

D: TRBD1
size: -
V: TRBV5-4
J: TRBJ2-7
CDR3: CASSVTGRYEQYF
DNA: TGTGCCAGCAGCGTGACAGGGAGATACGAGCAGTACTTC

D: -
size: -
V: TRBV25-1
J: TRBJ2-2
CDR3: CASSQQGTGELFF
DNA: TGTGCCAGCAGTCAACAGGGCACCGGGGAGCTGTTTTTT

D: TRBD2
size: -
V: TRBV11-3
J: TRBJ2-5
CDR3: CASSTPWGQRGGAETQYF
DNA: TGTGCCAGCAGCACCCCCTGGGGTCAGCGGGGGGGCGCGGAGACCCAGTACTTC

D: -
size: -
V: TRBV7-9
J: TRBJ2-7
CDR3: CASSPRVLTYEQYF
DNA: TGTGCCAGCAGCCCCCGGGTCTTGACCTACGAGCAGTACTTC

D: -
size: -
V: TRBV27
J: TRBJ1-4
CDR3: CASSSRQEKLFF
DNA: TGTGCCAGCAGTTCGCGACAGGAAAAACTGTTTTTT

D: -
size: -
V: TRBV30
J: TRBJ1-2
CDR3: CAWSLGGVGWGYTF
DNA: TGTGCCTGGAGCCTGGGGGGAGTAGGATGGGGCTACACCTTC

D: TRBD1
size: -
V: TRBV28
J: TRBJ2-1
CDR3: CASSLSSLRGLFF
DNA: TGTGCCAGCAGTTTATCTTCCCTCAGGGGGCTATTCTTC

D: -
size: once
V: TRBV7-9
J: TRBJ1-1
CDR3: CASSSRDLGANTEAFF
DNA: TGTGCCAGCAGCTCCAGGGATTTGGGGGCGAACACTGAAGCTTTCTTT

D: -
size: -
V: TRBV5-8
J: TRBJ2-2
CDR3: CASSHQLVFTDTGELFF
DNA: TGTGCCAGCAGCCACCAATTGGTGTTCACGGACACCGGGGAGCTGTTTTTT

D: -
size: -
V: TRBV27
J: TRBJ1-1
CDR3: CASSLTFFQPRGTEAFF
DNA: TGTGCCAGCAGTTTAACATTTTTTCAACCTCGAGGGACTGAAGCTTTCTTT

D: -
size: -
V: TRBV11-3
J: TRBJ2-7
CDR3: CASSKRGSGVTYEQYF
DNA: TGTGCCAGCAGTAAGAGGGGTAGCGGTGTTACCTACGAGCAGTACTTC

D: TRBD1
size: -
V: TRBV5-4
J: TRBJ1-2
CDR3: CASSLGGQGREDTF
DNA: TGTGCCAGCAGCTTGGGGGGACAGGGGCGTGAGGACACCTTC

D: TRBD1
size: -
V: TRBV10-1
J: TRBJ2-1
CDR3: CASSESATGGLGFF
DNA: TGCGCCAGCAGTGAGTCCGCGACAGGGGGACTCGGGTTCTTC

D: -
size: -
V: TRBV18
J: TRBJ1-2
CDR3: CASSTTLQGGDGYTF
DNA: TGTGCCAGCTCAACCACGTTACAGGGAGGGGATGGCTACACCTTC

D: -
size: -
V: TRBV4-1
J: TRBJ1-5
CDR3: CASSQLTGNQPQHF
DNA: TGCGCCAGCAGCCAATTAACAGGGAATCAGCCCCAGCATTTT

D: -
size: -
V: TRBV7-9
J: TRBJ1-2
CDR3: CASSLEGANYGYTF
DNA: TGTGCCAGCAGCTTAGAGGGAGCTAACTATGGCTACACCTTC

D: TRBD2
size: -
V: TRBV19
J: TRBJ2-5
CDR3: CASSSGLAGAETQYF
DNA: TGTGCCAGTAGTTCTGGACTAGCGGGAGCGGAGACCCAGTACTTC

D: TRBD2
size: -
V: TRBV19
J: TRBJ2-7
CDR3: CASSIREGGYEQYF
DNA: TGTGCCAGTAGTATACGGGAGGGAGGCTACGAGCAGTACTTC

D: -
size: -
V: TRBV4-1
J: TRBJ1-3
CDR3: CASSQVGTADTIYF
DNA: TGCGCCAGCAGCCAAGTAGGAACGGCGGACACCATATATTTT

D: -
size: -
V: TRBV6-5
J: TRBJ1-2
CDR3: CASSPRGVHGYTF
DNA: TGTGCCAGCAGCCCACGGGGGGTCCATGGCTACACCTTC

D: -
size: -
V: TRBV2
J: TRBJ1-6
CDR3: CASSAGRPSGNSPLHF
DNA: TGTGCCAGCAGTGCCGGGAGGCCCTCTGGGAATTCACCCCTCCACTTT

D: -
size: -
V: TRBV18
J: TRBJ2-5
CDR3: CASSPTGTKETQYF
DNA: TGTGCCAGCTCCCCCACGGGGACAAAAGAGACCCAGTACTTC

D: -
size: -
V: TRBV21-1
J: TRBJ2-5
CDR3: CASSKGTKETQYF
DNA: TGTGCCAGCAGCAAAGGAACAAAAGAGACCCAGTACTTC

D: -
size: -
V: TRBV25-1
J: TRBJ2-3
CDR3: CASSGTLGQGTDTQYF
DNA: TGTGCCAGCAGTGGAACCCTGGGACAAGGAACAGATACGCAGTATTTT

D: TRBD1
size: -
V: TRBV27
J: TRBJ1-5
CDR3: CASSVLWTGEVQPQHF
DNA: TGTGCCAGCAGTGTCCTTTGGACAGGGGAGGTACAGCCCCAGCATTTT

D: -
size: -
V: TRBV6-6
J: TRBJ1-1
CDR3: CASNQNWMTGNTEAFF
DNA: TGTGCCAGCAACCAAAACTGGATGACAGGGAACACTGAAGCTTTCTTT

D: -
size: -
V: TRBV27
J: TRBJ1-1
CDR3: CASRRVGTEAFF
DNA: TGTGCGAGCCGGAGGGTAGGAACTGAAGCTTTCTTT

D: -
size: -
V: TRBV19
J: TRBJ1-6
CDR3: CASSIDYRVQSPLHF
DNA: TGTGCCAGTAGTATAGATTACAGGGTTCAATCACCCCTCCACTTT

D: TRBD2
size: -
V: TRBV11-2
J: TRBJ2-1
CDR3: CASSLTSGITNEQFF
DNA: TGTGCCAGCAGCTTGACTAGCGGGATAACTAATGAGCAGTTCTTC

D: TRBD1
size: -
V: TRBV9
J: TRBJ1-1
CDR3: CASSLQGANTEAFF
DNA: TGTGCCAGCAGTCTACAGGGGGCGAACACTGAAGCTTTCTTT

D: -
size: -
V: TRBV27
J: TRBJ2-3
CDR3: CASSSSSRLSTDTQYF
DNA: TGTGCCAGCAGTTCCTCGTCCAGATTAAGCACAGATACGCAGTATTTT

D: -
size: -
V: TRBV16
J: TRBJ2-1
CDR3: CASSQSRSNNEQFF
DNA: TGTGCCAGCAGCCAATCGAGGAGCAACAATGAGCAGTTCTTC

D: TRBD1
size: -
V: TRBV14
J: TRBJ2-7
CDR3: CASSQRRYRGFHEQYF
DNA: TGTGCCAGCAGCCAAAGGCGGTACAGGGGTTTCCACGAGCAGTACTTC

D: TRBD1
size: -
V: TRBV19
J: TRBJ2-7
CDR3: CASSIGQGAREQYF
DNA: TGTGCCAGTAGTATTGGACAGGGGGCGAGAGAGCAGTACTTC

D: TRBD2
size: -
V: TRBV7-9
J: TRBJ2-5
CDR3: CASSPRLAGGGETQYF
DNA: TGTGCCAGCAGCCCACGACTAGCGGGAGGAGGAGAGACCCAGTACTTC

D: TRBD2
size: -
V: TRBV28
J: TRBJ2-1
CDR3: CASSFGSLADYNEQFF
DNA: TGTGCCAGCAGTTTCGGTTCCCTAGCGGACTACAATGAGCAGTTCTTC

D: TRBD2
size: -
V: TRBV13
J: TRBJ2-1
CDR3: CASTGGGNEQFF
DNA: TGTGCCAGCACGGGGGGAGGGAATGAGCAGTTCTTC

D: TRBD2
size: -
V: TRBV2
J: TRBJ2-7
CDR3: CASSQLSGSGEQYF
DNA: TGTGCCAGCAGCCAGCTTAGCGGGAGTGGTGAGCAGTACTTC

D: -
size: -
V: TRBV15
J: TRBJ2-7
CDR3: CATSRDQDSSYEQYF
DNA: TGTGCCACCAGCAGAGATCAGGATAGCTCCTACGAGCAGTACTTC

D: TRBD1
size: -
V: TRBV19
J: TRBJ1-2
CDR3: CASSPTGGYGYTF
DNA: TGTGCCAGTAGTCCCACAGGGGGCTATGGCTACACCTTC

D: -
size: once
V: TRBV7-6
J: TRBJ1-5
CDR3: CASSLQGNQPQHF
DNA: TGTGCCAGCAGCTTACAGGGGAATCAGCCCCAGCATTTT

D: -
size: -
V: TRBV7-6
J: TRBJ1-1
CDR3: CASSKQERTEAFF
DNA: TGTGCCAGCAGCAAGCAAGAGAGGACTGAAGCTTTCTTT

D: TRBD2
size: -
V: TRBV27
J: TRBJ2-3
CDR3: CASSPSRLAELRGGGTDTQYF
DNA: TGTGCCAGCAGTCCCTCGCGACTAGCGGAACTACGAGGGGGGGGCACAGATACGCAGTATTTT

D: -
size: once
V: TRBV28
J: TRBJ2-7
CDR3: CASSFGQIYEQYF
DNA: TGTGCCAGCAGTTTTGGACAGATATACGAGCAGTACTTC

D: -
size: -
V: TRBV6-4
J: TRBJ2-7
CDR3: CASSKRTETKADEQYF
DNA: TGTGCCAGCAGTAAAAGGACGGAGACTAAGGCGGACGAGCAGTACTTC

D: -
size: -
V: TRBV7-3
J: TRBJ1-2
CDR3: CASSLKPLPGDYGYTF
DNA: TGTGCCAGCAGCTTAAAACCCCTCCCAGGGGACTATGGCTACACCTTC

D: TRBD1
size: -
V: TRBV10-1
J: TRBJ1-5
CDR3: CASSEAGGLISQPQHF
DNA: TGCGCCAGCAGTGAGGCAGGGGGACTCATAAGTCAGCCCCAGCATTTT

D: -
size: -
V: TRBV10-1
J: TRBJ2-1
CDR3: CASSVTGAYNEQFF
DNA: TGCGCCAGCAGTGTGACGGGTGCCTACAATGAGCAGTTCTTC